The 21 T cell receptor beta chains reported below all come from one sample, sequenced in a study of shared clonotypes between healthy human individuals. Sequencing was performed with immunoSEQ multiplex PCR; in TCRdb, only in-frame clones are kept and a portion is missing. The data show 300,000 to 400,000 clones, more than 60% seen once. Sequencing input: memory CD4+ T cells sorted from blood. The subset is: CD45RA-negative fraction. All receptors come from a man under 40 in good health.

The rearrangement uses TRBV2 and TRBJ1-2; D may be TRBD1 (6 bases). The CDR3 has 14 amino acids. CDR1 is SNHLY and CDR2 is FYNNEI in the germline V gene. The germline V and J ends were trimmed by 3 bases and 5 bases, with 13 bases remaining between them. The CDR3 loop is CASSEEQGGYGYTF. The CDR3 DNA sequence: TGTGCCAGCAGTGAGGAACAGGGAGGTTATGGCTACACCTTC.

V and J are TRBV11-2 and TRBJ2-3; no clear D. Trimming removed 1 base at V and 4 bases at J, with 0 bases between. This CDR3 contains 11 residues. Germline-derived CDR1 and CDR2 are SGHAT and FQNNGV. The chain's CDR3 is CASSLADTQYF. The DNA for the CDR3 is TGTGCCAGCAGCTTAGCAGATACGCAGTATTTT.

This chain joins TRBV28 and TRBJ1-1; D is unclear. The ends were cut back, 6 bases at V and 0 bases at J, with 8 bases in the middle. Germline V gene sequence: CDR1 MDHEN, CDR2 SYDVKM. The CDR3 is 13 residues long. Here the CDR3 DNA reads TGTGCCAGCAGCCGATCGTTGAACACTGAAGCTTTCTTT. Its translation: CASSRSLNTEAFF.

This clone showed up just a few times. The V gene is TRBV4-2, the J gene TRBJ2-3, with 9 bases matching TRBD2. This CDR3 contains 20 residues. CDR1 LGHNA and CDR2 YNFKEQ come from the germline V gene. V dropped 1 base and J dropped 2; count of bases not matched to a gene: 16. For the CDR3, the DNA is TGTGCCAGCAGCCAAGCCGCATCAGCGGGAGGAAGAAGAGACACAGATACGCAGTATTTT. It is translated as CASSQAASAGGRRDTDTQYF.

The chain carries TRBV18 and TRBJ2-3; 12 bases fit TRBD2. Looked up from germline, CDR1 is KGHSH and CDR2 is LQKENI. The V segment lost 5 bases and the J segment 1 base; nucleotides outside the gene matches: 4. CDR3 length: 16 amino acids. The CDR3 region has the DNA TGTGCCAGCTCAATGCTAGCGGGAGGGCGCACAGATACGCAGTATTTT. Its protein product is CASSMLAGGRTDTQYF.

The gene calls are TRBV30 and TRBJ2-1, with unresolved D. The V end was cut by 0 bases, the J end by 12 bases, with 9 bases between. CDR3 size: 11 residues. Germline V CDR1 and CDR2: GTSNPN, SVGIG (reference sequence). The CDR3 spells CAWSVGGVQFF. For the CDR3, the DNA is TGTGCCTGGAGTGTAGGTGGGGTGCAGTTCTTC. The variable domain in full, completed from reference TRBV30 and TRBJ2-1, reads SQTIHQWPATLVQPVGSPLSLECTVEGTSNPNLYWYRQAAGRGLQLLFYSVGIGQISSEVPQNLSASRPQDRQFILSSKKLLLSDSGFYLCAWSVGGVQFFGPGTRLTVL.

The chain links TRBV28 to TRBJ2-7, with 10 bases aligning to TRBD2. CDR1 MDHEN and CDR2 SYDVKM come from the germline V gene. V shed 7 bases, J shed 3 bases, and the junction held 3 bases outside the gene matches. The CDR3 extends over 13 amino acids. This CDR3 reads CASTSGGIYEQYF. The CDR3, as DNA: TGTGCCAGCACTAGCGGGGGAATCTACGAGCAGTACTTC.

The CDR3 sequence is CASSLVPGGGNEQFF. In DNA form, the CDR3 reads TGTGCCAGCAGCTTAGTCCCGGGAGGAGGGAATGAGCAGTTCTTC. V gene TRBV7-9 combines with J gene TRBJ2-1; 7 positions agree with TRBD2. After removal of 1 base from V and 7 bases from J, the junction contained 7 bases not matched to a gene. Looked up from germline, CDR1 is SEHNR and CDR2 is FQNEAQ (reference sequence). The length of the CDR3 is 15 residues.

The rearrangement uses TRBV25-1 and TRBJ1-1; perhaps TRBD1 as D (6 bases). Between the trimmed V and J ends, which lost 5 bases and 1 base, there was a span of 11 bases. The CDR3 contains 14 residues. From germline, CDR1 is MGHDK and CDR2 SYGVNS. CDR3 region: CASSPQGKNTEAFF. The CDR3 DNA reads TGTGCCAGCAGTCCTCAGGGGAAGAACACTGAAGCTTTCTTT.

CDR3 protein: CASSPRIGRDTQYF. Here the CDR3 DNA reads TGTGCCAGCAGCCCCCGTATTGGTCGAGATACGCAGTATTTT. The V gene is TRBV7-9, the J gene TRBJ2-3; D ambiguous. This CDR3 is 14 amino acids long. Deletions cut 5 bases from V and 5 bases from J, with 14 bases between. CDR1 is SEHNR and CDR2 is FQNEAQ in the germline V gene (reference sequence).

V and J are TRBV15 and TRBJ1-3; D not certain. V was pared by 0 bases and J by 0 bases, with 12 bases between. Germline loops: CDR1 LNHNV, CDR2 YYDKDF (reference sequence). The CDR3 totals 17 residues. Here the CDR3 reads CATSRDRGLGSGNTIYF. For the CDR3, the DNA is TGTGCCACCAGCAGAGATAGAGGTTTGGGCTCTGGAAACACCATATATTTT.

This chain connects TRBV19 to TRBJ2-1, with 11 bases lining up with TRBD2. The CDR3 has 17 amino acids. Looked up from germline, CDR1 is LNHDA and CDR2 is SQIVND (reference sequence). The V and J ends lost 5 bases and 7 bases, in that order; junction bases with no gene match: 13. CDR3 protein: CASSLTSGSSAGNEQFF. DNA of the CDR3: TGTGCCAGTAGTCTCACTAGCGGGAGCTCGGCCGGTAATGAGCAGTTCTTC.

CDR3 sequence: CASSLGLAGVNNEQFF. Here the CDR3 DNA reads TGTGCCAGCAGCTTGGGGCTAGCGGGAGTTAACAATGAGCAGTTCTTC. The V gene is TRBV5-6, the J gene TRBJ2-1; 10 bases fit TRBD2. V lost 0 bases and J lost 5; bases outside the gene matches: 5. This CDR3 has 16 amino acids. Germline V gene lookup returns CDR1 SGHDT and CDR2 YYEEEE.

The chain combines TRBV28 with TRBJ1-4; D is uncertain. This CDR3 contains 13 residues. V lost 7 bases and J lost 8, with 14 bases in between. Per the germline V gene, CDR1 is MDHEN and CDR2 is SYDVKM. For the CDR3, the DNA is TGTGCCAGCACTGTCGGGGATTGGGAAAAACTGTTTTTT. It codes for CASTVGDWEKLFF.

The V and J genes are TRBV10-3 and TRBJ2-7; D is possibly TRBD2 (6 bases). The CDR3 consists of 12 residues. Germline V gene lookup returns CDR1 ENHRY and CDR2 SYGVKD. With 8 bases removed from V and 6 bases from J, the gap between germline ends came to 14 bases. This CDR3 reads CAIGSQGGEQYF. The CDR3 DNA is TGTGCCATCGGGTCGCAGGGAGGCGAGCAGTACTTC.

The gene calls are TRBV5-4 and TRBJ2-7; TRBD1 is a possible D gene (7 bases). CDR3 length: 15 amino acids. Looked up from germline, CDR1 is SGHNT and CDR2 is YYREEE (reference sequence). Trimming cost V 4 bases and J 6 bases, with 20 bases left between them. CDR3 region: CASSLLQGGGGEQYF. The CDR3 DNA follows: TGTGCCAGCAGCCTTCTCCAGGGGGGTGGCGGCGAGCAGTACTTC.

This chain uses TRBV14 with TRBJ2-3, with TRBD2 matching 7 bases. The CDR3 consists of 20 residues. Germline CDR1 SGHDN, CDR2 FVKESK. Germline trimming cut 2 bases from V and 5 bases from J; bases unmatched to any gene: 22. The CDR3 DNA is TGTGCCAGCAGCCAAAGGGGTTTGGGGAGGGGCCGGTCCGATGGAGATACGCAGTATTTT. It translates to CASSQRGLGRGRSDGDTQYF.

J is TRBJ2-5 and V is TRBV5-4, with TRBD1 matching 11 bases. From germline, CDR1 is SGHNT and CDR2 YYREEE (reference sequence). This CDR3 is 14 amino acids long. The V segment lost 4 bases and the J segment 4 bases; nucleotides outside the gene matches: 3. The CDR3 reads CASSQDRGLETQYF. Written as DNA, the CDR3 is TGTGCCAGCAGCCAGGACAGGGGGCTAGAGACCCAGTACTTC.

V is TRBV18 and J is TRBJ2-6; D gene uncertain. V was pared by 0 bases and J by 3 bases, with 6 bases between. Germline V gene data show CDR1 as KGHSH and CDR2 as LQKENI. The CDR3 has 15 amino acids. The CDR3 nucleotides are TGTGCCAGCTCACCACCCTCAGGTGGGGCCAACGTCCTGACTTTC. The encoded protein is CASSPPSGGANVLTF.

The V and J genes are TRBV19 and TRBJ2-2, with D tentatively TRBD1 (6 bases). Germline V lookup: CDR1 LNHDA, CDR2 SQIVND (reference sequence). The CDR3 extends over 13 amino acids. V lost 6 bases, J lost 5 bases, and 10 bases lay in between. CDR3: CASRTTGTGELFF. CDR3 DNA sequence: TGTGCCAGTAGAACTACAGGGACCGGGGAGCTGTTTTTT.

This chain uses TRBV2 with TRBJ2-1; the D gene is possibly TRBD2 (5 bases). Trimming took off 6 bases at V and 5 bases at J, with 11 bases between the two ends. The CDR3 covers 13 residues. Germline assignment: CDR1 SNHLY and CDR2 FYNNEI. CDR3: CASREDWNNEQFF. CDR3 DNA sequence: TGTGCCAGCAGGGAGGACTGGAACAATGAGCAGTTCTTC.